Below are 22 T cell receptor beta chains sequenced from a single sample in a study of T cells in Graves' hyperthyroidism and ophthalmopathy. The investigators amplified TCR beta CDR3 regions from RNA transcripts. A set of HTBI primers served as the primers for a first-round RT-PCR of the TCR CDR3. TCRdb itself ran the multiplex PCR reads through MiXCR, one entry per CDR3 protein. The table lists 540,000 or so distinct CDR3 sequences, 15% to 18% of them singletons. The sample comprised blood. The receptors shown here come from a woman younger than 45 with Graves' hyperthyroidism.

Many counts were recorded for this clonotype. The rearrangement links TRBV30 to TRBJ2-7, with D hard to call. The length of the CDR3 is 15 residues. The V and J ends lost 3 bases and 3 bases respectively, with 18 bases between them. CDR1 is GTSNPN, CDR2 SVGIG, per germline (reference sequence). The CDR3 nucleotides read TGTGCCTGGAGCTATAATGTATGGGAAGACTACGAGCAGTACTTC. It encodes CAWSYNVWEDYEQYF.

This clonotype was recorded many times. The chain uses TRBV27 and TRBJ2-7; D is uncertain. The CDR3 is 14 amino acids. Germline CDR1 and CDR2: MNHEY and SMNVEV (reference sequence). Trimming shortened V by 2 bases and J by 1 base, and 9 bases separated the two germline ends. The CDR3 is CASSLVGNSYEQYF. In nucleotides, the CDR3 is TGTGCCAGCAGTTTAGTGGGAAATTCCTACGAGCAGTACTTC.

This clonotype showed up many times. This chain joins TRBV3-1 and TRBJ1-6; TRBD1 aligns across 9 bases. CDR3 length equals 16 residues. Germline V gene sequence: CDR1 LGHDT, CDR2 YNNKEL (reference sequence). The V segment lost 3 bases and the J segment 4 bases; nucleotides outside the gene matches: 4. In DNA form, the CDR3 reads TGTGCCAGCAGCCACGAAGACAGGGGGTATAATTCACCCCTCCACTTT. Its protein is CASSHEDRGYNSPLHF.

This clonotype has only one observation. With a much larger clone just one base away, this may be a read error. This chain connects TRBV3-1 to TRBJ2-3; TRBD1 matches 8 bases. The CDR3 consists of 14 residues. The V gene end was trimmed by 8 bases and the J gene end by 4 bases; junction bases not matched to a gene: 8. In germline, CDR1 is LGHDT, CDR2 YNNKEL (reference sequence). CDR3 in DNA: TGTGCCAGCTCCGACAGGGGCGGCTCAGATACGCAGTATTTT. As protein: CASSDRGGSDTQYF.

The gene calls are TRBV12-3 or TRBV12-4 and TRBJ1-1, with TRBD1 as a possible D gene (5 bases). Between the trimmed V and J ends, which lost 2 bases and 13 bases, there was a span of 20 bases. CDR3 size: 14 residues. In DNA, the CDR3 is TGTGCCAGCAGTTTAATTTCAGGGAGCCTCATTGGTTTCTTT. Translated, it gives CASSLISGSLIGFF.

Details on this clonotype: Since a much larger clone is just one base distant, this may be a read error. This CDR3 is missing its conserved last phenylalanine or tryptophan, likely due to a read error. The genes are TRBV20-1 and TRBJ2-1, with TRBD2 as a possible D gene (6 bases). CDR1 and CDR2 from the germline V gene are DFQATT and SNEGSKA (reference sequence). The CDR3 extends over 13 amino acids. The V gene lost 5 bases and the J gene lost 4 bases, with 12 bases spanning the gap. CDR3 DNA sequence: TGCAGTGCTTTCGGGAGTTTATACAATGAGCAGTTCTCC. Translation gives CSAFGSLYNEQFS.

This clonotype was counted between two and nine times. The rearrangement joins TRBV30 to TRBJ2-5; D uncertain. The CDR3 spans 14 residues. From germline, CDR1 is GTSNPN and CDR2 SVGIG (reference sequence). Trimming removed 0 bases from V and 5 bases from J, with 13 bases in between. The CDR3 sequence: CAWSVGKFTETQYF. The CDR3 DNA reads TGTGCCTGGAGTGTAGGGAAATTTACGGAGACCCAGTACTTC.

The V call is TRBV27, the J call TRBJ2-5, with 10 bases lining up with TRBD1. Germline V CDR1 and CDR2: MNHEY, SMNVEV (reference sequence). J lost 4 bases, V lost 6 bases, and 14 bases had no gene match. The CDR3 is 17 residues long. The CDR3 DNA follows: TGTGCCAGCAGCCCTAGGGGGACAGGGGCCGGGGGAGAGACCCAGTACTTC. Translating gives CASSPRGTGAGGETQYF.

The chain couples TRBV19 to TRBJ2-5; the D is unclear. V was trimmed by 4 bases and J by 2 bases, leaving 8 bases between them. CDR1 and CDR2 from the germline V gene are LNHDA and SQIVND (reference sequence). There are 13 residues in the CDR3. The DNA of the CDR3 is TGTGCCAGTAGTAGGGCGCTACAAGAGACCCAGTACTTC. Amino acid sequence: CASSRALQETQYF.

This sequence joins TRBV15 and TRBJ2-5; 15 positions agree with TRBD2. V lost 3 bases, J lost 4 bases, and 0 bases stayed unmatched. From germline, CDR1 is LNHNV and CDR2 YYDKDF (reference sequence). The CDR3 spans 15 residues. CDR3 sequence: CATSRGLAGGETQYF. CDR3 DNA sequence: TGTGCCACCAGCAGGGGACTAGCGGGAGGAGAGACCCAGTACTTC.

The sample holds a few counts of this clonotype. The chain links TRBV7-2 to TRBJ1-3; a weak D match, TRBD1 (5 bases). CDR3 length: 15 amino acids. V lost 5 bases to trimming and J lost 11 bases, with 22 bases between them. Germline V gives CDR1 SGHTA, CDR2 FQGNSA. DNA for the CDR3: TGTGCCAGCAGCCCGGGGGGGACGCCGGGGGGGGCCATATATTTT. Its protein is CASSPGGTPGGAIYF. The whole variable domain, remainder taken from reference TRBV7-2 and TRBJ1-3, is GAGVSQSPSNKVTEKGKDVELRCDPISGHTALYWYRQSLGQGLEFLIYFQGNSAPDKSGLPSDRFSAERTGGSVSTLTIQRTQQEDSAVYLCASSPGGTPGGAIYFGEGSWLTVV.

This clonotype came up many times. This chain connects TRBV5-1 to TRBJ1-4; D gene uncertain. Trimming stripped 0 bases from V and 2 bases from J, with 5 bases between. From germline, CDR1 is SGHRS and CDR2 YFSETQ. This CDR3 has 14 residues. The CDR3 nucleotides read TGCGCCAGCAGCTTGGTCCCTACTAATGAAAAACTGTTTTTT. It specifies CASSLVPTNEKLFF.

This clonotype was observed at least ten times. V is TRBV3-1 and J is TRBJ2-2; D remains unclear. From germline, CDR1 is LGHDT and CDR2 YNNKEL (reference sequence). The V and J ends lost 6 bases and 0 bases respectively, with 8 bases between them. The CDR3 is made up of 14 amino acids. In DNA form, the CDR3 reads TGTGCCAGCAGGCACGCACCGAACACCGGGGAGCTGTTTTTT. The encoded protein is CASRHAPNTGELFF.

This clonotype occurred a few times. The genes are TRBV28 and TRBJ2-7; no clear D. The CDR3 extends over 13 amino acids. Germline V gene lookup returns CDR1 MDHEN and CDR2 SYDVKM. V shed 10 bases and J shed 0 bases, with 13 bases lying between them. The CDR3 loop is CATRSAYSYEQYF. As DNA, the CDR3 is TGTGCCACCCGGTCAGCCTACTCCTACGAGCAGTACTTC.

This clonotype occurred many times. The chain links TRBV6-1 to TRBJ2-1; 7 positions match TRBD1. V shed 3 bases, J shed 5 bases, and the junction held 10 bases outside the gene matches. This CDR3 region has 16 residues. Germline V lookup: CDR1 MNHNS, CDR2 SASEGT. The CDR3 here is CASSEIQGSAHNEQFF. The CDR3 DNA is TGTGCCAGCAGTGAGATACAGGGGTCGGCGCACAATGAGCAGTTCTTC.

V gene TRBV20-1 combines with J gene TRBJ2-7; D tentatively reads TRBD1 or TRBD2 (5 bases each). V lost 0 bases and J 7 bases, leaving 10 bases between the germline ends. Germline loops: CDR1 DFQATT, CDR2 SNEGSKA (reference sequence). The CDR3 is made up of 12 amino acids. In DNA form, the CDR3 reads TGCAGTGCTAGAGATCTGGGGGAGGAGCAGTACTTC. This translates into CSARDLGEEQYF.

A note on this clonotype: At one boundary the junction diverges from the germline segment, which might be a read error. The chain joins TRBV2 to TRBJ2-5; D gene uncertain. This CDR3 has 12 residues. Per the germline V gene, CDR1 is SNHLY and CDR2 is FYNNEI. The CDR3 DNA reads TGTGCCAGCAGTCTTTCCGAGACTCTTACTAACTTC. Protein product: CASSLSETLTNF. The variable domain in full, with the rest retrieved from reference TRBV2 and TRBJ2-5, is EPEVTQTPSHQVTQMGQEVILRCVPISNHLYFYWYRQILGQKVEFLVSFYNNEISEKSEIFDDQFSVERPDGSNFTLKIRSTKLEDSAMYFCASSLSETLTNFGPGTRLLVL.

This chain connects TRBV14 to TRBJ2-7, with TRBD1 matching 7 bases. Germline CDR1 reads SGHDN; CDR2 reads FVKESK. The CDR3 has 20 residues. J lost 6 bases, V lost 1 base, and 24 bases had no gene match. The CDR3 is CASSQGGRGTYLGIRREQYF. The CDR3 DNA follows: TGTGCCAGCAGCCAAGGTGGCAGGGGGACGTATTTAGGAATTCGACGCGAGCAGTACTTC.

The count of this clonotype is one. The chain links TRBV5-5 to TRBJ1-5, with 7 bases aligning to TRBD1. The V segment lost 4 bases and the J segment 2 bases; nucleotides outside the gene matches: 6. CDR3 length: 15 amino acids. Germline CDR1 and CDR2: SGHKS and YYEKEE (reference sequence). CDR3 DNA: TGTGCCAGCAGCCCGCACAGGGGTGGCAATCAGCCCCAGCATTTT. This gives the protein CASSPHRGGNQPQHF. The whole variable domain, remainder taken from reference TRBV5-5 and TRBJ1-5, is DAGVTQSPTHLIKTRGQQVTLRCSPISGHKSVSWYQQVLGQGPQFIFQYYEKEERGRGNFPDRFSARQFPNYSSELNVNALLLGDSALYLCASSPHRGGNQPQHFGDGTRLSIL.

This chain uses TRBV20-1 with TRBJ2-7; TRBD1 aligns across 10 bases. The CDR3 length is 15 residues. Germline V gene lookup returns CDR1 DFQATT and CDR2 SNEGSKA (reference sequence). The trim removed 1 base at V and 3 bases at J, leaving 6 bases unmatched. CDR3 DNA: TGCAGTGCTAGAGCGGACAGGGGGAGCAACTACGAGCAGTACTTC. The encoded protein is CSARADRGSNYEQYF.

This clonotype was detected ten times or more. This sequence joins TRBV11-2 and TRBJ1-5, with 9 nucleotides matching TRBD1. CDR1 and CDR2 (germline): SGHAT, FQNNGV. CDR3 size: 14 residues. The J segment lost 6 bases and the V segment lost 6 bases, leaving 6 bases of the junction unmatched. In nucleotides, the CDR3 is TGTGCCAGCAGTCACGGGACAGGGTTTCAGCCCCAGCATTTT. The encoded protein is CASSHGTGFQPQHF.

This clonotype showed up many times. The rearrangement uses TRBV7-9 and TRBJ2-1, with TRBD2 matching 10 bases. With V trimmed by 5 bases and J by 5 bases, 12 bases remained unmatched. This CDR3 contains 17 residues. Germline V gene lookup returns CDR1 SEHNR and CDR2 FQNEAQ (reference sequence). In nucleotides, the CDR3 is TGTGCCAGCAGCCGTCAATTACTAGCGGGACACAACAATGAGCAGTTCTTC. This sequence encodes CASSRQLLAGHNNEQFF.